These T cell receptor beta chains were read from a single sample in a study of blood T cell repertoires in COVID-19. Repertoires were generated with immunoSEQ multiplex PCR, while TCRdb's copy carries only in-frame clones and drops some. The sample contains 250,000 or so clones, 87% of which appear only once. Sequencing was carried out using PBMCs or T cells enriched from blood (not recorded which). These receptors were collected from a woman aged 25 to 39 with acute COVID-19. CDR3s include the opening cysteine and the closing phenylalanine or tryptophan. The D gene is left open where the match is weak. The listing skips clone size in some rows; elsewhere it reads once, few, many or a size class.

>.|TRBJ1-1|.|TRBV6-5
CASSYEVRTEAFF
TGTGCCAGCAGTTACGAGGTACGCACTGAAGCTTTCTTT
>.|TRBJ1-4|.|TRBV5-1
CASSLAGQTSGEKLFF
TGCGCCAGCAGCCTAGCGGGACAAACCTCAGGGGAAAAACTGTTTTTT
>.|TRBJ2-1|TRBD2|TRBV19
CASSIGSGGYNEQFF
TGTGCCAGTAGTATAGGTAGCGGGGGGTACAATGAGCAGTTCTTC
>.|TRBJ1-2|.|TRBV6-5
CASSYRGFGYTF
TGTGCCAGCAGTTACAGGGGCTTTGGCTACACCTTC
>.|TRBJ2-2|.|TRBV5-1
CASSPLARSNTGELFF
TGCGCCAGCAGCCCTCTAGCGCGTTCGAACACCGGGGAGCTGTTTTTT
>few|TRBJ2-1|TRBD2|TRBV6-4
CASSDSSGGVNEQFF
TGTGCCAGCAGTGACTCTAGCGGGGGAGTCAATGAGCAGTTCTTC
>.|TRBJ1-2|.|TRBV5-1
CASKAASSYGYTF
TGCGCCAGCAAGGCGGCCAGTTCCTATGGCTACACCTTC
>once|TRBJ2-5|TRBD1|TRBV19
CASSIDQTGWETQYF
TGTGCCAGTAGTATAGACCAGACAGGGTGGGAGACCCAGTACTTC
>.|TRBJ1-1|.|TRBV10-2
CASSESRNTEAFF
TGCGCCAGCAGTGAGTCCAGGAACACTGAAGCTTTCTTT
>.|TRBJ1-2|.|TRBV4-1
CASSSAGGAFYGYTF
TGCGCCAGCAGCTCAGCGGGGGGCGCGTTCTATGGCTACACCTTC
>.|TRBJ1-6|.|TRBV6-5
CATRQVQEYNSPLHF
TGTGCCACTAGACAGGTCCAGGAATATAATTCACCCCTCCACTTT
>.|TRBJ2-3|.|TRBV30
CAWLPPESTDTQYF
TGTGCATGGTTGCCTCCGGAGAGCACAGATACGCAGTATTTT
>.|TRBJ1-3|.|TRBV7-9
CASSLAQGSSGNTIYF
TGTGCCAGCAGCTTAGCTCAGGGAAGCTCTGGAAACACCATATATTTT
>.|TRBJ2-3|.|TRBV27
CASTGQTDTQYF
TGTGCCAGCACTGGACAGACAGATACGCAGTATTTT
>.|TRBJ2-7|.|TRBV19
CASSIKGHPYEQYF
TGTGCCAGTAGTATAAAAGGACACCCTTACGAGCAGTACTTC
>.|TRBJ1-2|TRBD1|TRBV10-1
CASSPGQGGGYGYTF
TGCGCCAGCAGCCCTGGACAGGGAGGTGGCTATGGCTACACCTTC
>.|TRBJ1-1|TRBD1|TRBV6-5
CASSFAGTGVTEAFF
TGTGCCAGCAGTTTTGCCGGGACAGGGGTAACTGAAGCTTTCTTT
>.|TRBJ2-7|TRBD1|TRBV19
CASSTSGGEQYF
TGTGCCAGTAGTACCTCAGGGGGCGAGCAGTACTTC
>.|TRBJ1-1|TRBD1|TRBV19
CASTQGGTGGMNTEAFF
TGTGCCAGTACCCAAGGCGGGACAGGGGGCATGAACACTGAAGCTTTCTTT
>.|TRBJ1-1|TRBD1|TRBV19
CASNSDRDNTEAFF
TGTGCCAGTAACTCGGACAGGGATAACACTGAAGCTTTCTTT
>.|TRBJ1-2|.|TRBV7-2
CASSPDSLYGYTF
TGTGCCAGCAGCCCGGACAGCCTATATGGCTACACCTTC
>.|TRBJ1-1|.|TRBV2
CASSGQGIPEAFF
TGTGCCAGCAGTGGCCAGGGTATACCTGAAGCTTTCTTT
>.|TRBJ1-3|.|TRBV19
CASRDRTASGNTIYF
TGTGCCAGTAGGGATCGGACAGCCTCTGGAAACACCATATATTTT
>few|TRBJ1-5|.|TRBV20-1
CSAIDLGGSGGNQPQHF
TGCAGTGCTATTGATCTAGGGGGATCCGGTGGCAATCAGCCCCAGCATTTT
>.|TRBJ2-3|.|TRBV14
CASSHEHSDTQYF
TGTGCCAGCAGCCATGAACATTCCGATACGCAGTATTTT
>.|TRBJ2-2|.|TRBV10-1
CASSESRATFTGELFF
TGCGCCAGCAGTGAGTCGAGGGCTACCTTCACCGGGGAGCTGTTTTTT
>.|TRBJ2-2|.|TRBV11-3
CASSYGTFDGLNTGELFF
TGTGCCAGCAGCTATGGGACTTTTGATGGTCTGAACACCGGGGAGCTGTTTTTT
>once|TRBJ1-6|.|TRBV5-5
CASIETGTGVSPLHF
TGTGCCAGCATCGAAACCGGGACTGGAGTTTCACCCCTCCACTTT
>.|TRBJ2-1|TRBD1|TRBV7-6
CASSSRDSKAQFF
TGTGCCAGCAGCTCCCGGGACAGCAAAGCACAGTTCTTC
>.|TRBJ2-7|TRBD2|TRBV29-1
CSVEGGGYAEQYF
TGCAGCGTTGAGGGGGGGGGATATGCCGAGCAGTACTTC
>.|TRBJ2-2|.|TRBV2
CAGGDTDNTGELFF
TGTGCCGGTGGGGACACTGATAACACCGGGGAGCTGTTTTTT
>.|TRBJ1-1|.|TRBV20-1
CSASIGTGGTEAFF
TGCAGTGCTAGTATAGGGACCGGGGGCACTGAAGCTTTCTTT
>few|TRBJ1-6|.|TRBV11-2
CASSLNPGPGDSPLHF
TGTGCCAGCAGCTTAAACCCAGGGCCTGGTGATTCACCCCTCCACTTT
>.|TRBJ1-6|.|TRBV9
CASSSLQGSPLHF
TGTGCCAGCAGTTCCCTTCAGGGTTCACCCCTCCACTTT
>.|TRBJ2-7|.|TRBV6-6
CASRNDGTRDGYF
TGTGCCAGCAGGAACGATGGGACTCGAGATGGGTACTTC
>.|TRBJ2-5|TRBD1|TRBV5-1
CASSLGGTGIQETQYF
TGCGCCAGCAGCTTGGGCGGGACAGGGATCCAAGAGACCCAGTACTTC
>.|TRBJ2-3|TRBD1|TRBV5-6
CASSSPRQGTDTQYF
TGTGCCAGCAGCTCCCCGAGACAGGGTACAGATACGCAGTATTTT
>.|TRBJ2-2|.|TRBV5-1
CASSSGLGGQNTGELFF
TGCGCCAGCAGCTCAGGACTGGGGGGGCAGAACACCGGGGAGCTGTTTTTT
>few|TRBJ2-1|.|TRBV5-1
CASSPLDRGGLQGNEQFF
TGCGCCAGCAGCCCCTTGGACAGAGGAGGATTACAAGGCAATGAGCAGTTCTTC
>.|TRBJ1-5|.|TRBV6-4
CASSEVLSNQPQHF
TGTGCCAGCAGTGAAGTACTTAGCAATCAGCCCCAGCATTTT
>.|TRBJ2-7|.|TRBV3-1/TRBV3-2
CASSQAGSVGAYLSYEQYF
TGTGCCAGCAGCCAAGCGGGTAGTGTGGGGGCATATCTCTCCTACGAGCAGTACTTC
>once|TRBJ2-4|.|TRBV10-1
CASSLDREDIQYF
TGCGCCAGCAGTTTAGACAGGGAGGACATTCAGTACTTC
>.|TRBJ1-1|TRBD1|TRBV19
CASSVTGGPNTEAFF
TGTGCCAGTAGTGTTACAGGGGGGCCGAACACTGAAGCTTTCTTT
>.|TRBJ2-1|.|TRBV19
CASSTDSRNEQFF
TGTGCCAGTAGTACGGACTCCCGAAATGAGCAGTTCTTC
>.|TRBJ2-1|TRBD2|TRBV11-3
CASSLEGGWLAGFSYNEQFF
TGTGCCAGCAGCTTAGAGGGGGGTTGGCTAGCGGGGTTCTCCTACAATGAGCAGTTCTTC
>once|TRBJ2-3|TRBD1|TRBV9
CASGAPGQATDTQYF
TGTGCCAGCGGAGCCCCGGGACAGGCTACAGATACGCAGTATTTT
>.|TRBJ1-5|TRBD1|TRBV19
CASNDRGLRPQHF
TGTGCCAGTAATGACAGGGGGCTTCGGCCCCAGCATTTT
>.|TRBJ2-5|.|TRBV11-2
CASSSLRQMVETQYF
TGTGCCAGCAGCTCCCTACGACAGATGGTAGAGACCCAGTACTTC